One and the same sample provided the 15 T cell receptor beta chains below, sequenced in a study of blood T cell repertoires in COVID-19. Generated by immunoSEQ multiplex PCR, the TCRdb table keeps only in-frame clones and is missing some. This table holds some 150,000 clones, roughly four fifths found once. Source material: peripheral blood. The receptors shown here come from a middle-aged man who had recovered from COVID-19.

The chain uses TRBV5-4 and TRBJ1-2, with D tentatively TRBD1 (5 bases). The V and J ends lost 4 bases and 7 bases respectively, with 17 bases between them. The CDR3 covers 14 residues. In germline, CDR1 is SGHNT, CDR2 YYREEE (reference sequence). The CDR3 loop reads CASSRYAGTGGYTF. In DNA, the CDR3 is TGTGCCAGCAGCCGCTATGCGGGGACGGGTGGCTACACCTTC.

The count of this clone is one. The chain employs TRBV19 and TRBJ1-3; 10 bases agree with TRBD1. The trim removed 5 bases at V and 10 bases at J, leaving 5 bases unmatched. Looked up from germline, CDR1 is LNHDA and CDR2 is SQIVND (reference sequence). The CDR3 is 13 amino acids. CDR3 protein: CASSLGQGDTIYF. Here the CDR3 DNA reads TGTGCCAGTAGTCTCGGACAGGGGGATACCATATATTTT.

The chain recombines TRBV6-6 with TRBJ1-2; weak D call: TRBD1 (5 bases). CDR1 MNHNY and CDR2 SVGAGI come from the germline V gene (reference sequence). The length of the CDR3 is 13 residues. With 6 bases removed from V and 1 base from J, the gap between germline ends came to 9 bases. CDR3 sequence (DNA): TGTGCCAGCAGCCTGGGGCATAACTATGGCTACACCTTC. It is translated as CASSLGHNYGYTF.

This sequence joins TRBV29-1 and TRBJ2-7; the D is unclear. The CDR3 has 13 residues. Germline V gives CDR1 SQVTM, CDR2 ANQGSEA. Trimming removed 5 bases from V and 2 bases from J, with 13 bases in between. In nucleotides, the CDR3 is TGCAGCGTTACCGACAACGGCCCCTACGAGCAGTACTTC. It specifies CSVTDNGPYEQYF.

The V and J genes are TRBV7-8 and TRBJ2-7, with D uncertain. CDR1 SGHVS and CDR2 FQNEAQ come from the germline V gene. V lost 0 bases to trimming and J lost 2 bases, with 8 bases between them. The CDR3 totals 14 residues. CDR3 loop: CASSLAESAYEQYF. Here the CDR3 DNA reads TGTGCCAGCAGCTTAGCCGAGAGTGCCTACGAGCAGTACTTC.

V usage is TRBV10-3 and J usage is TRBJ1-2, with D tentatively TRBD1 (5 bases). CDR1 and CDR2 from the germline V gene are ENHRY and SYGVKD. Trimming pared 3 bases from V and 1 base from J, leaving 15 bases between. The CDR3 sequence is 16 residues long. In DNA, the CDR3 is TGTGCCATCAGTGACCCCACCCGGCAGGGTAACTATGGCTACACCTTC. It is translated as CAISDPTRQGNYGYTF.

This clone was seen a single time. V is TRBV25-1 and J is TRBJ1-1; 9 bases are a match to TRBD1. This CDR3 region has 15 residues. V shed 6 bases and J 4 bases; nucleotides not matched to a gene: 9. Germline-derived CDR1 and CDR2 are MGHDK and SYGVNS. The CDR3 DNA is TGTGCCAGCAGACCGGACAGGGGCCTTGGCACTGAAGCTTTCTTT. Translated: CASRPDRGLGTEAFF.

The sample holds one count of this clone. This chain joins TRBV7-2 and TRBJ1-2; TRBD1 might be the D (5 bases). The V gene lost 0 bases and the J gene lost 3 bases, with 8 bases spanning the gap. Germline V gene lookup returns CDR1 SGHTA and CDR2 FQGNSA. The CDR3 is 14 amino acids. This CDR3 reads CASSLAGGYYGYTF. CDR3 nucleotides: TGTGCCAGCAGCTTAGCCGGGGGGTACTATGGCTACACCTTC.

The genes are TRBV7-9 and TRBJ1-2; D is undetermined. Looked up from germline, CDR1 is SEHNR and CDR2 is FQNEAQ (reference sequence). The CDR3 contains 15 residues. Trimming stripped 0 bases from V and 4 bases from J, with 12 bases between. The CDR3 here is CASSLASAGPYGYTF. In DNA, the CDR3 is TGTGCCAGCAGCTTAGCTTCGGCAGGCCCCTATGGCTACACCTTC.

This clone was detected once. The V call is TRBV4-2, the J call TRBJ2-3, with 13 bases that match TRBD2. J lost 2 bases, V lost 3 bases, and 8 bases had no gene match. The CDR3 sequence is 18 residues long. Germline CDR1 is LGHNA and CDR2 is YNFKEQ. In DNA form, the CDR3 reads TGTGCCAGCAGCCAGGCATGGACTAGCGGGGGACCCACAGATACGCAGTATTTT. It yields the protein CASSQAWTSGGPTDTQYF.

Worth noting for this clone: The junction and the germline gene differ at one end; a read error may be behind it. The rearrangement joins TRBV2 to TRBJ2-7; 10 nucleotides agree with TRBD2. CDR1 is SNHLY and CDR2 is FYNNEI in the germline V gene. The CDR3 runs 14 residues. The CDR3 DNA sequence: TGTGCCAGCAGGGAAGAGGCAGCGGGGGGGCCGCAGTACTTC. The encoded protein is CASREEAAGGPQYF.

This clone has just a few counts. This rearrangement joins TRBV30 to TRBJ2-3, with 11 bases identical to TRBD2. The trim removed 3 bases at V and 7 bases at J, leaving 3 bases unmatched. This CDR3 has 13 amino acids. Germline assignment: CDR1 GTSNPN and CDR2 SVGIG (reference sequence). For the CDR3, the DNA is TGTGCCTGGAGACTAGCGGGAGCGTATACGCAGTATTTT. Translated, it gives CAWRLAGAYTQYF.

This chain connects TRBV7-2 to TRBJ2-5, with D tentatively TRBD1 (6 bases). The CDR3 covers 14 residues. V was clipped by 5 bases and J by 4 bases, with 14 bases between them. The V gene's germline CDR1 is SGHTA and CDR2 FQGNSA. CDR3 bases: TGTGCCAGCAGCCCACTACTCAGGGGAGAGACCCAGTACTTC. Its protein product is CASSPLLRGETQYF.

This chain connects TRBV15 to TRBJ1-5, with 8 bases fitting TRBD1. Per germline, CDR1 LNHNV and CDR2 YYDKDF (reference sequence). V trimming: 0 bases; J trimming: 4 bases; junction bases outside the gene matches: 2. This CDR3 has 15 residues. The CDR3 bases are TGTGCCACCAGCAGAGACGGGACAGGTAATCAGCCCCAGCATTTT. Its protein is CATSRDGTGNQPQHF.

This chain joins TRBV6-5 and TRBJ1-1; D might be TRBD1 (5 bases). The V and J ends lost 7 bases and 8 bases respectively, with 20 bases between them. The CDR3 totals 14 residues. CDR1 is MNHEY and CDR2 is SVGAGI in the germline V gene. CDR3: CASTKDRLVAEAFF. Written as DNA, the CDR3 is TGTGCCAGCACCAAAGACAGATTAGTCGCCGAAGCTTTCTTT.